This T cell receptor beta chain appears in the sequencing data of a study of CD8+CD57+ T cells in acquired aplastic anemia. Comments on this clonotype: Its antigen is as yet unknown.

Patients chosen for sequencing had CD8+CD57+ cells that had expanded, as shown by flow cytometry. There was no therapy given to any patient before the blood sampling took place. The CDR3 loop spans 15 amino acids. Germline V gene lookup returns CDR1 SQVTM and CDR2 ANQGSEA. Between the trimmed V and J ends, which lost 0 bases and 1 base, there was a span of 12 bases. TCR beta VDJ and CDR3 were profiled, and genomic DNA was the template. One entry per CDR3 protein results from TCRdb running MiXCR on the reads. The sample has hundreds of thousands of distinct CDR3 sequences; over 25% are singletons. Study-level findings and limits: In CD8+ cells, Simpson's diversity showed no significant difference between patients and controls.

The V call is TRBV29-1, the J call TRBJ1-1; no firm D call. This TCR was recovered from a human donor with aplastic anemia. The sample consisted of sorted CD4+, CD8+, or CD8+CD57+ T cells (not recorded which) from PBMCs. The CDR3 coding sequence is TGCAGCGTTGAAGATCGTTGGACGGGGAACACTGAAGCTTTCTTT. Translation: CSVEDRWTGNTEAFF.